A selection of T cell receptor beta chains follows, all from one sample in a study of blood T cell repertoires in COVID-19. Assay: immunoSEQ multiplex PCR; the TCRdb copy retains only in-frame clones and omits some. This table holds approximately 88,000 clones, about four fifths found once. Sequenced sample: peripheral blood. Receptor source: a man aged 65 to 85 with COVID-19, enrolled during active disease. The CDR3 runs from the conserved cysteine through the conserved F or W. Fields, in order: J gene, V gene, clone size, D gene, CDR3 DNA, CDR3 protein. A D gene is named only where the DNA matches it firmly. Clone size is shown for a subset of rows, as once, few, many or a class of expanded clone.

J gene: TRBJ1-5; V gene: TRBV7-2; clone size: NA; D gene: TRBD1; CDR3 DNA: TGTGCCAGCAGACCGACAGGGAATCAGCCCCAGCATTTT; CDR3 protein: CASRPTGNQPQHF
J gene: TRBJ1-4; V gene: TRBV30; clone size: NA; D gene: TRBD1; CDR3 DNA: TGTGCCTGGAGTGTCGCATATAACAGGGGGCACGGAGAAAAACTGTTTTTT; CDR3 protein: CAWSVAYNRGHGEKLFF
J gene: TRBJ1-3; V gene: TRBV7-9; clone size: NA; D gene: NA; CDR3 DNA: TGTGCCAGCAGCCCAGTGGCGGACAGCTCTGGAAACACCATATATTTT; CDR3 protein: CASSPVADSSGNTIYF
J gene: TRBJ2-5; V gene: TRBV6-2/TRBV6-3; clone size: once; D gene: TRBD1; CDR3 DNA: TGTGCCAGCAGTGGGACAGGGGGATCGGGAAAGACCCAGTACTTC; CDR3 protein: CASSGTGGSGKTQYF
J gene: TRBJ2-7; V gene: TRBV19; clone size: once; D gene: NA; CDR3 DNA: TGTGCCAGTACCTCATCCGGGATTCCCTACGAGCAGTACTTC; CDR3 protein: CASTSSGIPYEQYF
J gene: TRBJ2-3; V gene: TRBV20-1; clone size: NA; D gene: NA; CDR3 DNA: TGCAGTGCTCTAGGCACTACGCAGTATTTT; CDR3 protein: CSALGTTQYF
J gene: TRBJ1-4; V gene: TRBV30; clone size: NA; D gene: NA; CDR3 DNA: TGTGCCTGGAGTCCCTGGGGAGGGGCTGAAAAACTGTTTTTT; CDR3 protein: CAWSPWGGAEKLFF
J gene: TRBJ2-6; V gene: TRBV4-2; clone size: NA; D gene: TRBD2; CDR3 DNA: TGTGCCAGCAGCCGACGACTAGCGGGAGGGACGGACGGGGCCAACGTCCTGACTTTC; CDR3 protein: CASSRRLAGGTDGANVLTF
J gene: TRBJ2-2; V gene: TRBV20-1; clone size: NA; D gene: NA; CDR3 DNA: TGCAGTGCTAGTAAGGGAGTCACCGGGGAGCTGTTTTTT; CDR3 protein: CSASKGVTGELFF
J gene: TRBJ1-5; V gene: TRBV7-8; clone size: NA; D gene: NA; CDR3 DNA: TGTGCCAGCAGCTTAGTCGGAGGGGATCAGCCCCAGCATTTT; CDR3 protein: CASSLVGGDQPQHF
J gene: TRBJ1-6; V gene: TRBV11-3; clone size: NA; D gene: TRBD1; CDR3 DNA: TGTGCCAGCAGCTTAGACCGGACAGGGGTTGGTAATTCACCCCTCCACTTT; CDR3 protein: CASSLDRTGVGNSPLHF
J gene: TRBJ1-1; V gene: TRBV5-5; clone size: NA; D gene: NA; CDR3 DNA: TGTGCCAGCAGCTGGGAACAGGTCCGAAGTGGTGAAGCTTTCTTT; CDR3 protein: CASSWEQVRSGEAFF
J gene: TRBJ2-5; V gene: TRBV5-1; clone size: NA; D gene: NA; CDR3 DNA: TGCGCCAGCAGCTTGAATGGTGGGACTTCGGAGACCCAGTACTTC; CDR3 protein: CASSLNGGTSETQYF
J gene: TRBJ1-3; V gene: TRBV19; clone size: NA; D gene: NA; CDR3 DNA: TGTGCCAGTAAAGAGATCGACAGGACCTCTGGAAACACCATATATTTT; CDR3 protein: CASKEIDRTSGNTIYF
J gene: TRBJ2-3; V gene: TRBV5-1; clone size: NA; D gene: NA; CDR3 DNA: TGCGCCAGCAGCTTCGACAATCCTAGCACAGATACGCAGTATTTT; CDR3 protein: CASSFDNPSTDTQYF
J gene: TRBJ2-3; V gene: TRBV4-2; clone size: NA; D gene: NA; CDR3 DNA: TGTGCCAGCAGCCAAGAAGGGGCGGGGCGCTACACAGATACGCAGTATTTT; CDR3 protein: CASSQEGAGRYTDTQYF
J gene: TRBJ1-2; V gene: TRBV5-5; clone size: few; D gene: NA; CDR3 DNA: TGTGCCAGCAGCTTAACTAATAGGGGATATGGCTACACCTTC; CDR3 protein: CASSLTNRGYGYTF
J gene: TRBJ1-2; V gene: TRBV29-1; clone size: few; D gene: NA; CDR3 DNA: TGCAGCGTTGAAGGTCAGGGGAAAGATGGCTACACCTTC; CDR3 protein: CSVEGQGKDGYTF
J gene: TRBJ1-1; V gene: TRBV11-3; clone size: NA; D gene: NA; CDR3 DNA: TGTGCCAGCACCTACCGGGTGGACACTGAAGCTTTCTTT; CDR3 protein: CASTYRVDTEAFF
J gene: TRBJ2-1; V gene: TRBV6-2/TRBV6-3; clone size: NA; D gene: TRBD2; CDR3 DNA: TGTGCCAGCAGTCCCTTAAGCGGGAGTTATGAGTTCTTC; CDR3 protein: CASSPLSGSYEFF
J gene: TRBJ1-1; V gene: TRBV5-1; clone size: NA; D gene: TRBD1; CDR3 DNA: TGCGCCAGCAGCTTCTCCGGGACAGGGGGGACTGAAGCTTTCTTT; CDR3 protein: CASSFSGTGGTEAFF
J gene: TRBJ1-5; V gene: TRBV6-5; clone size: NA; D gene: NA; CDR3 DNA: TGTGCCAGCAGAGAGACAGGTGCCCTTTTTGGGCCCCAGCATTTT; CDR3 protein: CASRETGALFGPQHF
J gene: TRBJ1-6; V gene: TRBV4-3; clone size: NA; D gene: NA; CDR3 DNA: TGCGCCAGCAGCCAAGATCGTCCGCAGCGAAATTCACCCCTCCACTTT; CDR3 protein: CASSQDRPQRNSPLHF
J gene: TRBJ1-2; V gene: TRBV28; clone size: NA; D gene: TRBD1; CDR3 DNA: TGTGCCAGCAGTTTGACAGGGGAGCGCTATGGCTACACCTTC; CDR3 protein: CASSLTGERYGYTF
J gene: TRBJ2-5; V gene: TRBV14; clone size: NA; D gene: TRBD2; CDR3 DNA: TGTGCCAGCAGCCAAGGGAGCTCAGGACTAGCGGGGGAAAGCCTCCGGAAGACCCAGTACTTC; CDR3 protein: CASSQGSSGLAGESLRKTQYF
J gene: TRBJ1-3; V gene: TRBV5-1; clone size: few; D gene: TRBD1; CDR3 DNA: TGCGCCAGCAGCTTGGCAGGGGGCGGAAACACCATATATTTT; CDR3 protein: CASSLAGGGNTIYF
J gene: TRBJ2-3; V gene: TRBV18; clone size: NA; D gene: NA; CDR3 DNA: TGTGCCAGCTCACCAGAGCAGGGGCTCCCAGATACGCAGTATTTT; CDR3 protein: CASSPEQGLPDTQYF
J gene: TRBJ1-5; V gene: TRBV7-6; clone size: NA; D gene: NA; CDR3 DNA: TGTGCCAGCAGCCCCGACGCCAGGGTGACTCAGCCCCAGCATTTT; CDR3 protein: CASSPDARVTQPQHF
J gene: TRBJ1-6; V gene: TRBV6-5; clone size: NA; D gene: TRBD1; CDR3 DNA: TGTGCCAGCAGTCCGGGGGACAGAGGGAAGTCACCCCTCCACTTT; CDR3 protein: CASSPGDRGKSPLHF
J gene: TRBJ2-3; V gene: TRBV29-1; clone size: NA; D gene: TRBD1; CDR3 DNA: TGCAGCGTTGAAAGACAGGGCTCCACAGATACGCAGTATTTT; CDR3 protein: CSVERQGSTDTQYF
J gene: TRBJ2-3; V gene: TRBV3-1/TRBV3-2; clone size: NA; D gene: NA; CDR3 DNA: TGTGCCAGCAGCGGCAGTGGACTCACAGATACGCAGTATTTT; CDR3 protein: CASSGSGLTDTQYF
J gene: TRBJ1-2; V gene: TRBV28; clone size: once; D gene: NA; CDR3 DNA: TGTGCCAGCAGTCCTTACAGGGAAGACTATGGCTACACCTTC; CDR3 protein: CASSPYREDYGYTF
J gene: TRBJ2-1; V gene: TRBV12-3/TRBV12-4; clone size: once; D gene: NA; CDR3 DNA: TGTGCCACCTTAGAGGTGGGAGATTTTGAGCAGTTCTTC; CDR3 protein: CATLEVGDFEQFF
J gene: TRBJ2-3; V gene: TRBV18; clone size: NA; D gene: TRBD2; CDR3 DNA: TGTGCCAGCTCACCACCAGCGGGGGGGCCGATCACAGATACGCAGTATTTT; CDR3 protein: CASSPPAGGPITDTQYF
J gene: TRBJ2-5; V gene: TRBV11-2; clone size: NA; D gene: NA; CDR3 DNA: TGTGCCAGCAGCTTAGGGACTAACCTTAGGGAGACCCAGTACTTC; CDR3 protein: CASSLGTNLRETQYF
J gene: TRBJ1-4; V gene: TRBV6-5; clone size: NA; D gene: NA; CDR3 DNA: TGTGCCAGCAGTACTCAGGGGCGCTGGGGTGAAAAACTGTTTTTT; CDR3 protein: CASSTQGRWGEKLFF
J gene: TRBJ2-1; V gene: TRBV19; clone size: NA; D gene: NA; CDR3 DNA: TGTGCCAGTAGCCTGGCTAGCGCGGGTGGCAATGAGCAGTTCTTC; CDR3 protein: CASSLASAGGNEQFF
J gene: TRBJ2-4; V gene: TRBV5-6; clone size: NA; D gene: NA; CDR3 DNA: TGTGCCAGCAGCTTGGGGCAGGCTATAGCCAAAAACATTCAGTACTTC; CDR3 protein: CASSLGQAIAKNIQYF
J gene: TRBJ1-2; V gene: TRBV6-5; clone size: NA; D gene: NA; CDR3 DNA: TGTGCCAGCAGTTTCCGACAGAAGGATGGCTACACCTTC; CDR3 protein: CASSFRQKDGYTF
J gene: TRBJ2-4; V gene: TRBV4-1; clone size: NA; D gene: TRBD1; CDR3 DNA: TGCGCCAGCAGCCAAGTTGGGACAGATATTCAGTACTTC; CDR3 protein: CASSQVGTDIQYF
J gene: TRBJ1-2; V gene: TRBV7-9; clone size: NA; D gene: NA; CDR3 DNA: TGTGCCAGCAGCTTGACAAACTATGGCTACACCTTC; CDR3 protein: CASSLTNYGYTF
J gene: TRBJ1-5; V gene: TRBV6-5; clone size: NA; D gene: NA; CDR3 DNA: TGTGCCAGCAGCCCCCACAGCAGCAATCAGCCCCAGCATTTT; CDR3 protein: CASSPHSSNQPQHF